Following are 28 T cell receptor beta chains from one sample sequenced in a study of blood T cells in healthy people across ages. A J-beta primer mix and a sample-barcoded 5' primer were used in a second PCR of about 7 to 12 cycles. TCRdb re-called the 5' RACE reads with MiXCR, one entry per CDR3 protein. The sample consists of about 780,000 distinct CDR3 sequences, less than 80% of them appearing once. Sequences were obtained from blood. All receptors derive from a man aged 25 to 40 in good health.

The chain has TRBV20-1 and TRBJ2-1; tentative D call: TRBD2 (6 bases). Germline V lookup: CDR1 DFQATT, CDR2 SNEGSKA (reference sequence). CDR3 length equals 13 residues. The V and J ends lost 3 bases and 6 bases respectively, with 12 bases between them. DNA for the CDR3: TGCAGTGCTAGTGGCGGGGAGATCAATGAGCAGTTCTTC. Amino acid sequence: CSASGGEINEQFF.

The chain recombines TRBV7-9 with TRBJ1-4; the match to TRBD1 covers 10 bases. This CDR3 is 16 amino acids long. Unmatched junction bases numbered 8, after V lost 2 bases and J lost 8 bases. The germline V gene encodes CDR1 SEHNR and CDR2 FQNEAQ (reference sequence). In DNA form, the CDR3 reads TGTGCCAGCAGCTTAAGGGACAGGGGACGAGGGGAAAAACTGTTTTTT. This codes for CASSLRDRGRGEKLFF.

This rearrangement joins TRBV3-1 to TRBJ1-2; 7 bases map to TRBD1. The germline gives CDR1 LGHDT, CDR2 YNNKEL (reference sequence). The ends lost 4 bases at V and 8 bases at J; junction bases unmatched: 7. CDR3 size: 13 residues. The CDR3 nucleotides are TGTGCCAGCAGCCCCTCAGGGGGACACGGCTACACCTTC. Residues: CASSPSGGHGYTF.

This chain joins TRBV4-3 and TRBJ1-1; TRBD1 might be the D (6 bases). The V gene lost 4 bases and the J gene lost 1 base, with 16 bases spanning the gap. Germline V gene data show CDR1 as LGHNA and CDR2 as YSLEER. This CDR3 has 16 amino acids. CDR3: CASSLRTRGGNTEAFF. The CDR3 region has the DNA TGCGCCAGCAGCCTCAGGACTAGGGGGGGGAACACTGAAGCTTTCTTT.

In its sample, this clonotype was seen once. This rearrangement joins TRBV20-1 to TRBJ2-1; 7 nucleotides agree with TRBD1. V shed 5 bases and J 5 bases; nucleotides not matched to a gene: 6. From germline, CDR1 is DFQATT and CDR2 SNEGSKA (reference sequence). This CDR3 spans 13 amino acids. CDR3 loop: CSASGTANNEQFF. The CDR3 DNA reads as TGCAGTGCTTCCGGGACAGCCAACAATGAGCAGTTCTTC.

The rearrangement joins TRBV7-9 to TRBJ2-1; possible D gene TRBD1, 6 bases. The germline V gene encodes CDR1 SEHNR and CDR2 FQNEAQ (reference sequence). The CDR3 has 17 amino acids. V lost 1 base to trimming and J lost 6 bases, with 19 bases between them. This chain's CDR3 is CASSLVGAGPGANEQFF. The CDR3 DNA follows: TGTGCCAGCAGCTTAGTGGGGGCGGGCCCCGGAGCCAATGAGCAGTTCTTC.

The V call is TRBV28, the J call TRBJ2-1; D is undetermined. The J call is uncertain, as TRBJ2-7 better fits the DNA end. The CDR3 has 11 residues. Germline CDR1 is MDHEN and CDR2 is SYDVKM. In DNA form, the CDR3 reads TGTGCCAGCACCAAATCTTACGAGCAGTACTTC. Its protein product is CASTKSYEQYF.

This clonotype has a handful of counts. The V gene is TRBV3-1, the J gene TRBJ1-6; 10 nucleotides agree with TRBD1. Germline V gene sequence: CDR1 LGHDT, CDR2 YNNKEL (reference sequence). V lost 5 bases to trimming and J lost 9 bases; unmatched junction nucleotides: 1. There are 13 residues in the CDR3. DNA of the CDR3: TGTGCCAGCAGCGGACAGGGGGGTTCACCCCTCCACTTT. This sequence encodes CASSGQGGSPLHF.

The rearrangement links TRBV6-2 or TRBV6-3 to TRBJ1-5; D gene unclear. Germline CDR1 and CDR2: MNHEY and SVGEGT. V lost 6 bases and J 7 bases, leaving 7 bases between the germline ends. The CDR3 runs to 11 residues. This chain's CDR3 is CASSQGQPQHF. The DNA for the CDR3 is TGTGCCAGCAGCCAAGGCCAGCCCCAGCATTTT.

The table lists this clonotype with a few counts. This rearrangement joins TRBV20-1 to TRBJ2-1; 8 bases are a match to TRBD2. CDR1 DFQATT and CDR2 SNEGSKA come from the germline V gene (reference sequence). Trimming took 6 bases from V and 3 from J; bases not matched to a gene: 7. This CDR3 spans 14 amino acids. CDR3 sequence reads: CSAEWRGDYNEQFF. DNA of the CDR3: TGCAGTGCCGAGTGGCGGGGGGACTACAATGAGCAGTTCTTC.

The J gene is TRBJ2-1, the V gene TRBV7-2, with a weak D call TRBD2 (5 bases). With the DNA end fitting TRBJ2-7 better, the J assignment may be wrong. In germline, CDR1 is SGHTA, CDR2 FQGNSA. The CDR3 extends over 14 amino acids. The CDR3, as DNA: TGTGCCAGCAGCCTCCCCGGGGTTTACAATGAGCAGTACTTC. As protein: CASSLPGVYNEQYF.

In its sample, this clonotype was seen a few times. This chain links TRBV7-2 with TRBJ1-2; 9 bases are shared with TRBD1. With V trimmed by 4 bases and J by 5 bases, 11 bases remained unmatched. CDR1 is SGHTA and CDR2 is FQGNSA in the germline V gene. The CDR3 has 16 amino acids. The CDR3 DNA reads TGTGCCAGCAGCTCCCCGGGACAGGGACCACTTTATGGCTACACCTTC. Translation: CASSSPGQGPLYGYTF.

This clonotype occurred once. This chain joins TRBV7-3 and TRBJ2-1; perhaps TRBD2 as D (6 bases). The V end was cut by 4 bases, the J end by 6 bases, with 19 bases between. The CDR3 extends over 16 amino acids. Germline CDR1 SGHTA, CDR2 FQGTGA. The CDR3 DNA sequence: TGTGCCAGCAGCTCCTCCCACCTATCGGGGGTCAATGAGCAGTTCTTC. Translation gives CASSSSHLSGVNEQFF.

This chain connects TRBV20-1 to TRBJ2-1; 11 positions agree with TRBD2. CDR1 and CDR2 from the germline V gene are DFQATT and SNEGSKA (reference sequence). J gave up 8 bases and V 3 bases, and 15 bases lay outside the gene matches. The CDR3 has 17 residues. The CDR3 loop reads CSASTLAGAQKRDEQFF. As DNA, the CDR3 is TGCAGTGCTAGCACACTAGCGGGGGCCCAAAAGCGAGATGAGCAGTTCTTC.

The V call is TRBV7-2, the J call TRBJ2-7; D perhaps matches TRBD2 (7 bases). The V and J ends lost 1 base and 1 base respectively, with 11 bases between them. Germline V gene data show CDR1 as SGHTA and CDR2 as FQGNSA. The CDR3 covers 15 residues. The CDR3 sequence: CASSLGAGQSYEQYF. The DNA for the CDR3 is TGTGCCAGCAGCTTAGGAGCGGGACAATCCTACGAGCAGTACTTC.

This clonotype was observed many times. The chain has TRBV21-1 and TRBJ1-2; the table's D gene call, TRBD1, was not cross checked with the DNA. TRBV21-1 is recorded as a pseudogene. The CDR3 spans 17 residues. In DNA, the CDR3 is TGTGCCAGCAGCAAAGTTTTATTTCATGGGACAGGGGATGGCTACACCTTC. The encoded protein is CASSKVLFHGTGDGYTF.

CDR3 coding DNA: TGTGCCAGCAGCCGAAAGGCCGGGAGACAAGAGACCCAGTACTTC. Protein sequence: CASSRKAGRQETQYF. The rearrangement uses TRBV5-5 and TRBJ2-5; D may be TRBD2 (6 bases). Germline V gives CDR1 SGHKS, CDR2 YYEKEE (reference sequence). The CDR3 runs 15 residues. Trimming stripped 4 bases from V and 2 bases from J, with 15 bases between. Drawing the rest from reference TRBV5-5 and TRBJ2-5, the complete variable domain is DAGVTQSPTHLIKTRGQQVTLRCSPISGHKSVSWYQQVLGQGPQFIFQYYEKEERGRGNFPDRFSARQFPNYSSELNVNALLLGDSALYLCASSRKAGRQETQYFGPGTRLLVL.

The chain carries TRBV12-3 or TRBV12-4 and TRBJ1-2; tentative D call: TRBD1 (5 bases). The CDR3 sequence is 13 residues long. The germline V and J ends were trimmed by 5 bases and 2 bases, with 9 bases remaining between them. CDR3 sequence reads: CASSQGINYGYTF. The CDR3 DNA is TGTGCCAGCAGTCAGGGCATAAACTATGGCTACACCTTC.

The chain joins TRBV7-9 to TRBJ2-5, with D uncertain. The CDR3 is made up of 9 amino acids. In germline, CDR1 is SEHNR, CDR2 FQNEAQ (reference sequence). V was clipped by 10 bases and J by 1 base, with 1 base between them. The CDR3 nucleotides are TGTGCCACCCAAGAGACCCAGTACTTC. The encoded protein is CATQETQYF. Full variable domain (remainder filled in from reference TRBV7-9 and TRBJ2-5): DTGVSQNPRHKITKRGQNVTFRCDPISEHNRLYWYRQTLGQGPEFLTYFQNEAQLEKSRLLSDRFSAERPKGSFSTLEIQRTEQGDSAMYLCATQETQYFGPGTRLLVL.

V usage is TRBV7-3 and J usage is TRBJ2-3; D is possibly TRBD2 (6 bases). The V end was cut by 5 bases, the J end by 1 base, with 13 bases between. This CDR3 comprises 15 residues. Germline V gives CDR1 SGHTA, CDR2 FQGTGA. CDR3: CASSKSGVRTDTQYF. The DNA of the CDR3 is TGTGCCAGCAGCAAGTCGGGGGTTCGCACAGATACGCAGTATTTT. Variable domain in full (rest from reference TRBV7-3 and TRBJ2-3): GAGVSQTPSNKVTEKGKYVELRCDPISGHTALYWYRQSLGQGPEFLIYFQGTGAADDSGLPNDRFFAVRPEGSVSTLKIQRTERGDSAVYLCASSKSGVRTDTQYFGPGTRLTVL.

The chain carries TRBV9 and TRBJ1-5; TRBD1 matches 9 bases. Germline loops: CDR1 SGDLS, CDR2 YYNGEE. V lost 0 bases and J lost 7; bases outside the gene matches: 5. The CDR3 loop spans 15 amino acids. The CDR3 DNA reads TGTGCCAGCAGCGTAGACACAGGGGGCGGACAGCCCCAGCATTTT. This codes for CASSVDTGGGQPQHF.

V usage is TRBV5-1 and J usage is TRBJ1-6; D is perhaps TRBD1 (5 bases). The germline V gene encodes CDR1 SGHRS and CDR2 YFSETQ. Trimming took off 1 base at V and 10 bases at J, with 18 bases between the two ends. CDR3 length: 16 amino acids. In DNA form, the CDR3 reads TGCGCCAGCAGCTTGAGTGTGGGAGGGGTCGAGTCACCCCTCCACTTT. This gives the protein CASSLSVGGVESPLHF.

This rearrangement joins TRBV6-2 or TRBV6-3 to TRBJ2-4; 8 bases are a match to TRBD2. The CDR3 extends over 15 amino acids. The germline CDR1 and CDR2 sequences are MNHEY and SVGEGT. J was trimmed by 13 bases and V by 2 bases; bases with no gene match: 13. In nucleotides, the CDR3 is TGTGCCAGCAGTTACCAGCCTAGCGGGCTGGGAGAGCAGTACTTC. Its protein product is CASSYQPSGLGEQYF.

The genes are TRBV30 and TRBJ2-7; 12 positions agree with TRBD2. V shed 5 bases and J 4 bases; nucleotides not matched to a gene: 6. Germline assignment: CDR1 GTSNPN and CDR2 SVGIG (reference sequence). The length of the CDR3 is 14 residues. DNA for the CDR3: TGTGCCTGGCTAGCGGGGGGGCTCACGTACGAGCAGTACTTC. Translation: CAWLAGGLTYEQYF.

The chain employs TRBV2 and TRBJ2-7, with D unresolved. The CDR3 extends over 15 amino acids. Germline CDR1 reads SNHLY; CDR2 reads FYNNEI. Trimming took 8 bases from V and 0 from J, leaving 17 bases between them. CDR3 in DNA: TGTGCCAGCTCCGGAACTCACTTCTTCTCCTACGAGCAGTACTTC. Its protein is CASSGTHFFSYEQYF.

V and J are TRBV5-5 and TRBJ1-2; D call uncertain. Trimming removed 1 base from V and 8 bases from J, with 9 bases in between. The V gene's germline CDR1 is SGHKS and CDR2 YYEKEE (reference sequence). CDR3 length: 12 residues. The CDR3 DNA sequence: TGTGCCAGCAGCTTGATTTCGGGCGGCTACACCTTC. Amino acids: CASSLISGGYTF. Variable domain in full (rest from reference TRBV5-5 and TRBJ1-2): DAGVTQSPTHLIKTRGQQVTLRCSPISGHKSVSWYQQVLGQGPQFIFQYYEKEERGRGNFPDRFSARQFPNYSSELNVNALLLGDSALYLCASSLISGGYTFGSGTRLTVV.

CDR3 in amino acids: CASSQARYSGNTIYF. As DNA, the CDR3 is TGTGCCAGCAGCCAAGCACGTTACTCTGGAAACACCATATATTTT. This chain connects TRBV14 to TRBJ1-3; no firm D call. The CDR3 runs 15 residues. Germline V gives CDR1 SGHDN, CDR2 FVKESK. The V end lost 1 base, the J end lost 0 bases, and 7 bases lay between the germline ends.

The chain couples TRBV2 to TRBJ2-3, with D hard to call. Deletions cut 7 bases from V and 6 bases from J, with 8 bases between. This CDR3 has 11 amino acids. CDR1 is SNHLY, CDR2 FYNNEI, per germline. CDR3 DNA sequence: TGTGCCAGCATCATCCTGGATACGCAGTATTTT. The encoded protein is CASIILDTQYF. Drawing the rest from reference TRBV2 and TRBJ2-3, the complete variable domain is EPEVTQTPSHQVTQMGQEVILRCVPISNHLYFYWYRQILGQKVEFLVSFYNNEISEKSEIFDDQFSVERPDGSNFTLKIRSTKLEDSAMYFCASIILDTQYFGPGTRLTVL.